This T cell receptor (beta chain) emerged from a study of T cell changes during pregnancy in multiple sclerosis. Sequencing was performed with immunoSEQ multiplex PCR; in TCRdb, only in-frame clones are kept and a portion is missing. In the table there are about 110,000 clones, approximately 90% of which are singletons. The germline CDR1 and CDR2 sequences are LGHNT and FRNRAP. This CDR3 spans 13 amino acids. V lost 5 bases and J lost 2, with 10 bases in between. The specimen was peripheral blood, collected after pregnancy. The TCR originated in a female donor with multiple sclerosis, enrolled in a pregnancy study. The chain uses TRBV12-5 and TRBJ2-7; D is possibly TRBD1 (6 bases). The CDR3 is CASGLTGTYEQYF. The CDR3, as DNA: TGTGCTAGTGGTCTAACAGGGACCTACGAGCAGTACTTC.